This T cell receptor (beta chain) stems from a study of blood T cells in healthy people across ages. Using a J-beta primer mix together with a sample-barcoded 5' primer, a second PCR was run for about 6 to 11 cycles. TCRdb re-called the 5' RACE reads with MiXCR, one entry per CDR3 protein. This sample has approximately 800,000 distinct CDR3 sequences; 36% occur once, and the top ten carry 10% to 15%. Germline V gives CDR1 SGHTA, CDR2 FQGNSA. V trimming: 0 bases; J trimming: 2 bases; junction bases outside the gene matches: 4. The CDR3 extends over 17 amino acids. This clonotype was detected many times.

The receptor's source is a man between 18 and 29 years old in good health. This chain joins TRBV7-2 and TRBJ2-5; 12 bases map to TRBD2. The source material was blood. Written as DNA, the CDR3 is TGTGCCAGCAGCTTAGCGACTAGCGGGGGCAAGCAAGAGACCCAGTACTTC. Protein sequence: CASSLATSGGKQETQYF.